This paragraph covers one T cell receptor (beta chain) sequence. Antigen specificity is unknown. The source of the sample is a study of cytomegalovirus exposure and HLA in healthy donors. The method was immunoSEQ multiplex PCR; TCRdb's version includes in-frame clones alone and lacks a portion of them. The profile shows about 130,000 clones, nearly 90% of them singletons. The CDR3 sequence is 14 residues long. The V gene lost 3 bases and the J gene lost 10 bases, with 16 bases spanning the gap. The germline V gene has CDR1 MGHDK and CDR2 SYGVNS. Notes on the study in general: Among TCR sequences, most were rare, though some public TCRs appeared in many donors.

The chain is built from TRBV25-1 and TRBJ2-1; maybe TRBD2 (5 bases). This clonotype originated in a woman aged 18-29 years in good health and CMV-seronegative. Sample: PBMCs. This chain's CDR3 is CASSEGAANPEQFF. The CDR3 DNA is TGTGCCAGCAGTGAGGGAGCGGCCAACCCAGAGCAGTTCTTC.